This note documents a single TCR beta chain sequence. The source of the sample is a study of blood T cell repertoires in COVID-19. The CDR3 has 14 residues. V was clipped by 6 bases and J by 8 bases, with 17 bases between them. Per germline, CDR1 SGHTA and CDR2 FQGNSA. TCRdb keeps only in-frame clones here, not all; method: immunoSEQ multiplex PCR. Of hundreds of thousands of clones detected, around 84% appear once; the ten largest clones hold just under 20%. The receptor's source is a man between 25 and 39 years old with active or convalescent COVID-19. The chain employs TRBV7-2 and TRBJ2-4; D perhaps matches TRBD1 (6 bases). The sequencing sample was made of peripheral blood. In DNA form, the CDR3 reads TGTGCCAGCAGATCGCCACAGGGTCGAGACATTCAGTACTTC. Translating it yields CASRSPQGRDIQYF.